A single TCR beta chain is shown here with its context. Its target antigen remains unknown. No base qualities exist here, and no much larger clone lies one base off it. The data derive from a study of blood T cells in healthy people across ages (dated by TCRdb to between 2015 and 2017). Context from the whole study: In model experiments, template switching captured roughly one uniquely barcoded TCR beta cDNA molecule for every two T cells. Age-related changes in TCR beta repertoire diversity were measured in the study by deep sequencing normalized with unique cDNA molecular identifiers. The donors were split into four age groups: young (average around 15 years), middle-aged (about 40), aged (about 62) and long-lived (roughly 80). To avoid experimental bias, donors of different ages were spread randomly across the sequencing lanes. Two additional independent replicas of 1 million unique cDNA reads from the same blood draw were analyzed for two donors (one aged 18 to 29 and one aged 80 or older). The investigation overall reported the following: The long-lived group showed more naive CD4+ T cells, fewer expanded clones and increased TCR diversity than the aged group, suggesting age selection. The percentage of naive T cells measured by flow cytometry correlated strongly with observed TCR beta diversity. Observed TCR beta diversity per million T cells fell roughly linearly with age, and a significant reduction was already apparent by age roughly 40. Estimates of total diversity based on one million sequenced T cells were regarded as lower bounds and as underestimates. Because donor CMV infection status was unknown, age-related changes in expanded clonotypes were potentially confounded. Since profiling was done on bulk unsorted PBMCs, naive and antigen-experienced compartments could not be conclusively compared.

The receptor library was made with 5' RACE. TCRdb records Illumina HiSeq 2500 as the sequencer. A second roughly 6 to 12 cycle PCR used a sample-barcoded 5' primer and a J-beta primer mix. A template-switch 5' adaptor carrying 12 random nucleotides introduced a unique molecular identifier onto each TCR beta cDNA molecule. Each sample yielded at least 3 million CDR3-containing paired-end reads. The Mint cDNA synthesis kit, primed by a TRBC-specific oligonucleotide, was used to synthesize first-strand cDNA from all RNA. Following uracil-DNA glycosylase treatment, all cDNA underwent a first 18-cycle PCR with the universal primers M1SS and BC2_uni_R. In the source study's methods: For normalization, 1 million high-quality reads, each with a distinct molecular identifier, were randomly selected from each sample. Reads sharing molecular identifiers were discarded rather than binned into consensus sequences. MiTCR, with a Q25 quality threshold and the strictest error-elimination algorithm, was used for CDR3 identification, clonotype clustering and error correction. A nonparametric unseen species model using Euler transformation provided a lower-bound estimate of total TCR beta diversity. TCRdb took the public reads, trimmed them with fastp at Q25, ran MiXCR for clone calling and kept in-frame beta chains. CDR3 protein duplicates are merged, each entry listing the most common genes and DNA. The V and J calls and clone size are TCRdb's, not the authors'. For this sample the table gives fewer than 1,000,000 distinct CDR3 sequences, of which about half were detected only once. The ten largest clonotypes hold around 18% of the sample.

Including the terminal cysteine and phenylalanine, the CDR3 comprises 16 residues. Only the CDR3 region is kept as DNA, spanning 48 bases read in frame from base 1. V was cut back by 2 bases and J by 5 bases, leaving a gap of 15 bases between them. As encoded in the germline V gene, CDR1 is SGHTA while CDR2 is FQGNSA. The roughly 42 donors, aged about 6 to 100 years, were systemically healthy Caucasian individuals from Russia. Each donor gave ten milliliters of peripheral blood, drawn into EDTA-treated Vacutainer tubes. Ficoll-Paque density-gradient centrifugation was used to isolate PBMCs, with at least 6.5 million obtained per sample. Total RNA, at least 6 micrograms per sample, was extracted from PBMCs with Trizol reagent. The percentages of naive CD45RAhigh/CD27high T cells were determined by flow cytometry on a PBMC aliquot from every donor.

The sequence was obtained from a man aged 80 or over in good health. The receptor chain draws on TRBV7-2 and TRBJ2-2; the D region possibly corresponds to TRBD2 (5 bases align). Sequences were obtained from blood. The DNA reads as follows: TGTGCCAGCAGCTTAAATACGGGCCGGGGTACCGGGGAGCTGTTTTTT. Its protein is CASSLNTGRGTGELFF.